A selection of T cell receptor beta chains follows, all from one sample in a study of T cell responses to AZD1222 COVID-19 vaccine. The repertoire was sequenced with immunoSEQ multiplex PCR; TCRdb's copy has only in-frame clones and lacks some. Among some 250,000 clones listed, 90% to 95% were seen once. The material sequenced was peripheral blood, taken 28 days after the second AZD1222 dose. The origin of the receptors is an adult who received the AZD1222 COVID-19 vaccine. The CDR3 runs from the conserved cysteine through the conserved F or W. A D gene is named only where the DNA matches it firmly. Expanded clones are given a class, and other clones once, few, many or no size at all.

d_gene: TRBD1
abundance: -
v_gene: TRBV24-1
j_gene: TRBJ1-2
CDR3aa: CATSDRDREGYTF
CDR3nt: TGTGCCACCAGTGACCGAGACAGGGAAGGCTACACCTTC

d_gene: -
abundance: -
v_gene: TRBV6-5
j_gene: TRBJ1-3
CDR3aa: CASLPGLISGNTIYF
CDR3nt: TGTGCCAGCCTTCCAGGGCTGATCTCTGGAAACACCATATATTTT

d_gene: -
abundance: -
v_gene: TRBV28
j_gene: TRBJ2-7
CDR3aa: CASSFAGFEQYF
CDR3nt: TGTGCCAGCAGTTTTGCAGGGTTCGAGCAGTACTTC

d_gene: -
abundance: -
v_gene: TRBV27
j_gene: TRBJ2-2
CDR3aa: CASSFDLRNTGELFF
CDR3nt: TGTGCCAGCAGTTTTGATTTGCGGAACACCGGGGAGCTGTTTTTT

d_gene: TRBD1
abundance: -
v_gene: TRBV19
j_gene: TRBJ1-2
CDR3aa: CASRRAGQRTNYGYTF
CDR3nt: TGTGCCAGTAGAAGGGCGGGACAGAGAACTAACTATGGCTACACCTTC

d_gene: -
abundance: -
v_gene: TRBV5-5
j_gene: TRBJ1-5
CDR3aa: CASSLEAARNQPQHF
CDR3nt: TGTGCCAGCAGCTTGGAGGCCGCGCGGAACCAGCCCCAGCATTTT

d_gene: TRBD2
abundance: once
v_gene: TRBV7-2
j_gene: TRBJ2-5
CDR3aa: CASSWGGLETQYF
CDR3nt: TGTGCCAGCAGCTGGGGGGGGTTGGAGACCCAGTACTTC

d_gene: TRBD2
abundance: -
v_gene: TRBV19
j_gene: TRBJ2-1
CDR3aa: CASSTRASGGTYNEQFF
CDR3nt: TGTGCCAGTAGTACCCGGGCTAGCGGGGGAACTTACAATGAGCAGTTCTTC

d_gene: -
abundance: -
v_gene: TRBV5-1
j_gene: TRBJ1-5
CDR3aa: CASSPAGEQPQHF
CDR3nt: TGCGCCAGCAGCCCCGCAGGGGAGCAGCCCCAGCATTTT

d_gene: -
abundance: once
v_gene: TRBV10-3
j_gene: TRBJ2-4
CDR3aa: CAIALTENIQYF
CDR3nt: TGTGCCATAGCGCTGACGGAAAACATTCAGTACTTC

d_gene: TRBD1
abundance: -
v_gene: TRBV12-3/TRBV12-4
j_gene: TRBJ2-5
CDR3aa: CASSFRGQGTQYF
CDR3nt: TGTGCCAGCAGTTTCAGGGGGCAGGGGACCCAGTACTTC

d_gene: -
abundance: -
v_gene: TRBV2
j_gene: TRBJ1-5
CDR3aa: CASKGQNNQPQHF
CDR3nt: TGTGCCAGCAAGGGACAAAACAATCAGCCCCAGCATTTT

d_gene: -
abundance: -
v_gene: TRBV29-1
j_gene: TRBJ2-1
CDR3aa: CSVASEDNEQFF
CDR3nt: TGCAGCGTAGCTAGCGAGGATAATGAGCAGTTCTTC

d_gene: TRBD2
abundance: -
v_gene: TRBV5-1
j_gene: TRBJ2-1
CDR3aa: CASSLSRTSEQFF
CDR3nt: TGCGCCAGCAGCTTGTCGCGGACTAGCGAGCAGTTCTTC

d_gene: TRBD1
abundance: -
v_gene: TRBV5-6
j_gene: TRBJ1-2
CDR3aa: CASSAGQGNYGYTF
CDR3nt: TGTGCCAGCAGCGCCGGACAGGGAAACTATGGCTACACCTTC

d_gene: TRBD1
abundance: -
v_gene: TRBV3-1/TRBV3-2
j_gene: TRBJ1-4
CDR3aa: CASSLQGGDEKLFF
CDR3nt: TGTGCCAGCAGCCTACAGGGGGGTGATGAAAAACTGTTTTTT

d_gene: -
abundance: -
v_gene: TRBV5-1
j_gene: TRBJ1-1
CDR3aa: CASSTGQPNTEAFF
CDR3nt: TGCGCCAGCAGCACCGGACAGCCGAACACTGAAGCTTTCTTT

d_gene: -
abundance: -
v_gene: TRBV12-5
j_gene: TRBJ2-1
CDR3aa: CASPNRTEGFGYNEQFF
CDR3nt: TGTGCTAGTCCGAACCGGACAGAAGGTTTTGGGTACAATGAGCAGTTCTTC

d_gene: -
abundance: -
v_gene: TRBV9
j_gene: TRBJ2-6
CDR3aa: CASSGGTETSGANVLTF
CDR3nt: TGTGCCAGCAGCGGCGGGACCGAAACCTCTGGGGCCAACGTCCTGACTTTC

d_gene: -
abundance: -
v_gene: TRBV19
j_gene: TRBJ1-4
CDR3aa: CASSIQTGRKGEKLFF
CDR3nt: TGTGCCAGTAGTATTCAGACTGGGCGAAAGGGGGAAAAACTGTTTTTT

d_gene: TRBD1
abundance: -
v_gene: TRBV5-1
j_gene: TRBJ2-7
CDR3aa: CASGTGQVDYEQYF
CDR3nt: TGCGCCAGCGGTACGGGACAGGTGGACTACGAGCAGTACTTC

d_gene: -
abundance: -
v_gene: TRBV28
j_gene: TRBJ2-5
CDR3aa: CASSLPEGQTQYF
CDR3nt: TGTGCCAGCAGTTTGCCCGAGGGGCAGACCCAGTACTTC

d_gene: -
abundance: -
v_gene: TRBV5-1
j_gene: TRBJ2-7
CDR3aa: CASSLAGGSDEQYF
CDR3nt: TGCGCCAGCAGCTTGGCGGGGGGCAGCGACGAGCAGTACTTC

d_gene: TRBD2
abundance: -
v_gene: TRBV2
j_gene: TRBJ2-7
CDR3aa: CASRERLAAYEQYF
CDR3nt: TGTGCCAGCAGGGAACGACTAGCGGCCTACGAGCAGTACTTC

d_gene: -
abundance: -
v_gene: TRBV6-2/TRBV6-3
j_gene: TRBJ1-1
CDR3aa: CASSYGTIGTEAFF
CDR3nt: TGTGCCAGCAGTTACGGAACGATAGGGACTGAAGCTTTCTTT

d_gene: -
abundance: -
v_gene: TRBV4-1
j_gene: TRBJ1-5
CDR3aa: CASSQEGAYSNQPQHF
CDR3nt: TGCGCCAGCAGCCAAGAAGGAGCTTATAGCAATCAGCCCCAGCATTTT

d_gene: -
abundance: -
v_gene: TRBV3-1/TRBV3-2
j_gene: TRBJ1-3
CDR3aa: CASSQVDAGSSGNTIYF
CDR3nt: TGTGCCAGCAGCCAAGTTGACGCGGGGAGCTCTGGAAACACCATATATTTT

d_gene: TRBD1
abundance: -
v_gene: TRBV29-1
j_gene: TRBJ1-4
CDR3aa: CSVGTGKDEKLFF
CDR3nt: TGCAGCGTGGGGACAGGGAAGGACGAAAAACTGTTTTTT